This T cell receptor beta chain was documented in a study of blood T cells in healthy people across ages. Regarding the study as a whole: PBMC samples, being unsorted, prevented any conclusive comparison of naive and antigen-experienced cells.

The use of a sample-barcoded 5' primer and a J-beta primer mix characterized a second PCR of roughly 7 to 12 cycles. Each CDR3 protein gets one entry after TCRdb re-called the 5' RACE reads with MiXCR. The sample includes fewer than 900,000 distinct CDR3 sequences, 35% to 40% of them seen just once. With regard to this clonotype: Its antigen is not known.

The CDR3 spans 14 residues. Trimming took off 4 bases at V and 4 bases at J, with 13 bases between the two ends. Per germline, CDR1 LGHDT and CDR2 YNNKEL (reference sequence). V gene TRBV3-1 combines with J gene TRBJ1-2; D is ambiguous. The receptor comes from a man younger than 30 in good health. Material: blood. The CDR3 spells CASSLKGLTYGYTF. CDR3 DNA: TGTGCCAGCAGCCTTAAGGGTCTTACCTATGGCTACACCTTC.